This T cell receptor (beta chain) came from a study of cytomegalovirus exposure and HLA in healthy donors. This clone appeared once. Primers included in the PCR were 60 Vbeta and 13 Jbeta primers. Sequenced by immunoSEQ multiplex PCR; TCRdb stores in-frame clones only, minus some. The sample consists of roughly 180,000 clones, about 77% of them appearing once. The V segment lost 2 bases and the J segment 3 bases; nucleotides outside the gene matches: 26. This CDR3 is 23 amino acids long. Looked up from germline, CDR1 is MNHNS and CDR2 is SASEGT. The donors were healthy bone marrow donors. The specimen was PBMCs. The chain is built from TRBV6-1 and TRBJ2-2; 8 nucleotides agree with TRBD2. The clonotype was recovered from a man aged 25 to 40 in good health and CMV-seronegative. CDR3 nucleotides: TGTGCCAGCAGTGAACGGGGGGGAGGCGGGTCCGGCGGGAGAATGTTGGACACCGGGGAGCTGTTTTTT. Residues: CASSERGGGGSGGRMLDTGELFF.